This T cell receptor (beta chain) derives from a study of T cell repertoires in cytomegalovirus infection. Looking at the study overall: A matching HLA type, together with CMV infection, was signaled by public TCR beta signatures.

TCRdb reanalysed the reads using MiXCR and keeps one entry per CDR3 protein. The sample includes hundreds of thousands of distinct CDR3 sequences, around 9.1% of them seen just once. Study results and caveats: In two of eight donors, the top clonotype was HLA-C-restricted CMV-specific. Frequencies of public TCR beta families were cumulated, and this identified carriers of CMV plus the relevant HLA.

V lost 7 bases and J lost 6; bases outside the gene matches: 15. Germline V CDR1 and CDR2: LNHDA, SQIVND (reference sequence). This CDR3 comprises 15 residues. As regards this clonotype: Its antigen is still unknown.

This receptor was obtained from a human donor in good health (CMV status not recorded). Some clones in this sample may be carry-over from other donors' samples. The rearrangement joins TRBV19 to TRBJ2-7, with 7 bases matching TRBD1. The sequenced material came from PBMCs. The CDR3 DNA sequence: TGTGCCAGTACCCTAGAGGGGGCCCTCCTAGCCGAGCAGTACGTC. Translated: CASTLEGALLAEQYV.